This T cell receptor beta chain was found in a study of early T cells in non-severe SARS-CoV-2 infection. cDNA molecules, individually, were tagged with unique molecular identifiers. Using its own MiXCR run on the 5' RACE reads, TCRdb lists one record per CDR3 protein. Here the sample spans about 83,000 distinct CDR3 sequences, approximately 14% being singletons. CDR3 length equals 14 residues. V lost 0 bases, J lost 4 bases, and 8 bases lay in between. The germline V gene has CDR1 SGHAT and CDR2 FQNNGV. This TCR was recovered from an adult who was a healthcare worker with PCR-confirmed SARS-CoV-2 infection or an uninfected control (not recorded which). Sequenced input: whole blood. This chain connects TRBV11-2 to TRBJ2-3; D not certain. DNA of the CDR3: TGTGCCAGCAGCTTAGAGATAGCTGCAGATACGCAGTATTTT. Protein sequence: CASSLEIAADTQYF.